This T cell receptor beta chain was captured in a study of OX40 agonist ivuxolimab in advanced cancers. Background on the study: Patients treated during dose escalation were battling hepatocellular carcinoma, melanoma, renal cell or head and neck cancer. Overall study results and limits: CD4+ and CD8+ blood T cells expanded clonally by week 6 at 0.1 to 3.0 mg/kg. Partial responders treated at 0.1-3.0 mg/kg exhibited clonal expansion among the lowest measured.

The assay was immunoSEQ multiplex PCR, and TCRdb's table has in-frame clones only and misses some. The table has just over 95,000 clones, almost 90% seen once; the top ten hold more than 0.15%. Cycle 7 day 1, cycle 4 day 1, and baseline were the timepoints at which blood was sampled. The CDR3 is 15 amino acids. In regard to this clone: Its specificity is not known.

The chain recombines TRBV21-1 with TRBJ1-4; the table's D call TRBD1 went unverified against the DNA. TRBV21-1 is described as a pseudogene. The specimen comprised CD4+ or CD8+ T cells sorted from blood, sampled in a trial of the OX40 agonist ivuxolimab. This receptor was obtained from an adult with an advanced solid tumor such as melanoma, head and neck, liver or kidney cancer. CDR3 bases: TGTGCGACGGGGGGACAGGGGACAAGGGATGAAAAACTGTTTTTT. Protein: CATGGQGTRDEKLFF.